This T cell receptor (beta chain) derives from a study of OX40 agonist ivuxolimab in advanced cancers. This clone came up a few times. This CDR3 comprises 14 residues. Per the germline V gene, CDR1 is SGHNT and CDR2 is YYREEE (reference sequence). V lost 2 bases and J lost 2, with 9 bases in between. Data came from immunoSEQ multiplex PCR; TCRdb stores just in-frame clones and leaves some out. Of tens of thousands of clones listed, about 87% are singletons. This chain links TRBV5-4 with TRBJ2-3; the D is unclear. The TCR comes from an adult with an advanced solid tumor such as melanoma, head and neck, liver or kidney cancer. The starting material was CD4+ or CD8+ T cells sorted from blood, obtained in a trial of the OX40 agonist ivuxolimab. The CDR3 sequence is CASSLLRDTDTQYF. As DNA, the CDR3 is TGTGCCAGCAGCTTACTACGCGACACAGATACGCAGTATTTT.